This is a list of T cell receptor beta chains from one sample in a study of blood T cell repertoires in COVID-19. Here immunoSEQ multiplex PCR was the method, and the copy in TCRdb shows in-frame clones only, minus some. This sample has 330,000 or so clones; about 88% occur once, and the top ten carry approximately 1%. The sample consisted of PBMCs or T cells enriched from blood (not recorded which). These TCRs come from a woman aged 25 to 39 who had been exposed to COVID-19. Each CDR3 is given with its conserved first and last residue. Fields, in order: V gene, CDR3 protein.

TRBV10-2	CASRKGETGAQHF
TRBV19	CASSTTGGDYNEQFF
TRBV4-1	CASSQDLRGSDTEAFF
TRBV2	CASTPGGLTNEKLFF
TRBV1	CTSSQPPWGGNTEAFF
TRBV19	CASSGGRLAAGNTIYF
TRBV29-1	CSVEWEDRSRGEKLFF
TRBV13	CASRYLQGWNTDTQYF
TRBV10-3	CASKPGTSPNEQFF
TRBV19	CASSQFYEQYF
TRBV19	CASSIPRHFGEQFF
TRBV24-1	CATSDFSTSGASSTDTQYF
TRBV19	CASTTWSGQGNTEAFF
TRBV5-1	CASSLAGGVSYNEQFF
TRBV9	CASSPRQTPYGYTF
TRBV6-4	CASRWTEPAKNIQYF
TRBV30	CAWEVDSSRGKLFF
TRBV18	CASSSGGDTEAFF
TRBV12-3/TRBV12-4	CASSATGSGGYTF
TRBV19	CASSLQGELVALHF
TRBV11-3	CASSLEGDGQGGKSSYNSPLHF
TRBV29-1	CSVGVTSGNTGELFF
TRBV10-2	CASSDLQGTGYTF
TRBV6-5	CASIWGPNYGYTF
TRBV27	CASSPPPYTEAFF
TRBV29-1	CSGGGNYGYTF
TRBV29-1	CSVTGTGDRYPYEQYF
TRBV27	CASSPTSGKQFF
TRBV10-3	CAINPGGGANTEAFF
TRBV12-3/TRBV12-4	CASTLAATYEQYF
TRBV18	CASSPGADSTPLHF
TRBV9	CASSWGGTEQETQYF
TRBV28	CASSLGTASLTNLVF
TRBV7-9	CASSLGTGLNYGYTF
TRBV5-1	CASSPGTSGYEQYF
TRBV19	CASSLQENYGYTF
TRBV5-6	CASSLQLGQGKAGNTIYF
TRBV29-1	CSVGKTGTGAYNEQFF
TRBV6-5	CASPGTGLNTEAFF
TRBV5-1	CASSHTSGRTDTQYF
TRBV6-6	CASSYSGGSNQPQHF
TRBV27	CASSGQVPVVLVF
TRBV25-1	CASSEQGTDTQYF
TRBV10-2	CASRGGQNTEAFF
TRBV19	CASAPAEGAGYEQYF
TRBV6-6	CATTTGLAGDQGEQFF
TRBV3-1/TRBV3-2	CASSQGPGSYGYTF
TRBV28	CASSLRRLAGFTDTQYF
TRBV4-2	CASSHLGQGNNQPQHF
TRBV3-1/TRBV3-2	CASSQFRLADFYEQYF
TRBV18	CASSRDSQPYLNYGYTF
TRBV28	CASSFGPKNTEAFF
TRBV7-6	CASSPWRGRELFF
TRBV9	CASSVTLATQETQYF
TRBV5-1	CASSLFSGLAGVAPTYEQYF
TRBV6-5	CASRRDRGLSDTQYF
TRBV3-1/TRBV3-2	CASSQTGPANYGYTF
TRBV30	CAGSRELYNEQFF
TRBV4-1	CASSQGGGASRTEAFF
TRBV11-3	CASSPGGGPNEQFF